Listed here are 23 T cell receptor beta chains from one sample, sequenced in a study of blood T cell repertoires in COVID-19. Clones were sequenced by immunoSEQ multiplex PCR, and TCRdb holds only the in-frame ones, with some missing. The table has 98,000 or so clones, over 80% seen once. Sequences were obtained from peripheral blood. These receptors all stem from a woman aged 70-85 years with acute or convalescent COVID-19.

About this clone: A read error may produce the germline difference seen at one junction end. This chain uses TRBV7-9 with TRBJ1-1; weak D call: TRBD1 (5 bases). The CDR3 is 14 amino acids. The germline CDR1 and CDR2 sequences are SEHNR and FQNEAQ (reference sequence). The CDR3 sequence is CASSLGAGLTEAFF. The CDR3, as DNA: TGTGCAAGCAGCCTAGGGGCCGGCTTGACTGAAGCTTTCTTT.

The chain is built from TRBV12-3 or TRBV12-4 and TRBJ1-4; D is uncertain. Trimming took off 10 bases at V and 7 bases at J, with 10 bases between the two ends. There are 11 residues in the CDR3. The CDR3 DNA is TGTGCCACCCGGTTGAGTGAAAAACTGTTTTTT. This gives the protein CATRLSEKLFF.

The chain recombines TRBV3-1 (or the pseudogene TRBV3-2) with TRBJ2-2; TRBD2 matches 7 bases. Unmatched junction bases numbered 7, after V lost 0 bases and J lost 0 bases. The CDR3 contains 18 residues. Germline loops: CDR1 LGHDT, CDR2 YNNKEL (reference sequence). For the CDR3, the DNA is TGTGCCAGCAGCCAAGACCTATGGACTAGTACGAACACCGGGGAGCTGTTTTTT. As protein: CASSQDLWTSTNTGELFF.

For this clone: A read error may account for a junction end that differs from germline. The CDR3 DNA follows: TGTGCTAGCAGCTTCGGGTCGTCGTCGGGAGAGACCCAGTACTTC. It translates to CASSFGSSSGETQYF. The chain employs TRBV7-7 and TRBJ2-5; no reliable D call. Germline-derived CDR1 and CDR2 are SSHAT and FNYEAQ (reference sequence). CDR3 length: 15 amino acids.

The rearrangement links TRBV6-5 to TRBJ1-2, with D unclear. V shed 0 bases and J shed 8 bases, with 7 bases lying between them. The CDR3 totals 12 residues. Germline V CDR1 and CDR2: MNHEY, SVGAGI. CDR3 sequence (DNA): TGTGCCAGCAGTTACTCGAACGGGGGCTACACCTTC. Translating it yields CASSYSNGGYTF.

This clone occurred once. This chain links TRBV5-1 with TRBJ2-1; D gene unclear. CDR3 length: 14 amino acids. Trimming took off 2 bases at V and 0 bases at J, with 6 bases between the two ends. Germline V lookup: CDR1 SGHRS, CDR2 YFSETQ. Here the CDR3 reads CASSFASSYNEQFF. The CDR3 DNA follows: TGCGCCAGCAGCTTTGCGAGCTCCTACAATGAGCAGTTCTTC.

In this sample, this clone turned up once. The V call is TRBV28, the J call TRBJ2-3; D might be TRBD1 (6 bases). From germline, CDR1 is MDHEN and CDR2 SYDVKM. The CDR3 totals 15 residues. Trimming removed 7 bases at V and 2 bases at J, with 16 bases between. Written as DNA, the CDR3 is TGTGCCAGCAAATTCCAGGGGCGGTACACAGATACGCAGTATTTT. Amino acids: CASKFQGRYTDTQYF.

This clone showed up just once. The chain uses TRBV11-2 and TRBJ1-6; D is possibly TRBD1 (5 bases). Trimming removed 4 bases at V and 7 bases at J, with 11 bases between. The CDR3 has 14 residues. The V gene's germline CDR1 is SGHAT and CDR2 FQNNGV. The CDR3 coding sequence is TGTGCCAGCAGCTCGGACAACTTCAATTCACCCCTCCACTTT. Amino acids: CASSSDNFNSPLHF.

The rearrangement joins TRBV24-1 to TRBJ2-5; possibly TRBD2 for D (5 bases). The CDR3 totals 15 residues. Trimming took off 1 base at V and 5 bases at J, with 13 bases between the two ends. Looked up from germline, CDR1 is KGHDR and CDR2 is SFDVKD. The CDR3, as DNA: TGTGCCACCAGTGATTTCAAAACTAGTGGGGAGACCCAGTACTTC. Translated, it gives CATSDFKTSGETQYF.

With respect to this clone: Other nucleotide sequences in the sample specify the same CDR3. The rearrangement joins TRBV6-1 to TRBJ1-2; D is undetermined. With 2 bases removed from V and 2 bases from J, the gap between germline ends came to 9 bases. This CDR3 has 14 residues. The germline V gene encodes CDR1 MNHNS and CDR2 SASEGT. CDR3 coding DNA: TGTGCCAGCAGTGAATCCGGCAGGAACTATGGCTACACCTTC. It is translated as CASSESGRNYGYTF.

The chain links TRBV10-2 to TRBJ1-2, with D possibly TRBD1 on 5 matching bases. Germline V gene lookup returns CDR1 WSHSY and CDR2 SAAADI. The CDR3 length is 14 residues. V was cut by 3 bases and J by 7 bases, with 15 bases left in between. CDR3 nucleotide sequence: TGCGCCAGCAGTGATAGGGACCGGGGGACTGGCTACACCTTC. Residues: CASSDRDRGTGYTF.

The chain is built from TRBV12-3 or TRBV12-4 and TRBJ2-1, with 13 bases that match TRBD2. The CDR3 consists of 13 residues. With V trimmed by 6 bases and J by 9 bases, 2 bases remained unmatched. For the CDR3, the DNA is TGTGCCAGCAGACTAGCGGGGGGGTCTGAGCAGTTCTTC. Its translation: CASRLAGGSEQFF.

The rearrangement links TRBV3-1 (or the pseudogene TRBV3-2) to TRBJ2-7; D gene uncertain. The germline gives CDR1 LGHDT, CDR2 YNNKEL (reference sequence). Trimming shortened V by 1 base and J by 6 bases, and 10 bases separated the two germline ends. The CDR3 has 13 amino acids. In DNA form, the CDR3 reads TGTGCCAGCAGCCAAGTAGCCCCCTCCGAGCAGTACTTC. Its protein product is CASSQVAPSEQYF.

This clone was detected once. The CDR3: CASSEGQGEQPQHF. CDR3 nucleotide sequence: TGTGCCAGCAGTGAGGGGCAGGGCGAACAGCCCCAGCATTTT. The V call is TRBV2, the J call TRBJ1-5, with D tentatively TRBD1 (5 bases). The germline V gene has CDR1 SNHLY and CDR2 FYNNEI. The ends were cut back, 3 bases at V and 7 bases at J, with 13 bases in the middle. The CDR3 is 14 amino acids.

This rearrangement joins TRBV2 to TRBJ2-1; tentatively, D is TRBD2 (5 bases). Between the trimmed V and J ends, which lost 6 bases and 10 bases, there was a span of 16 bases. This CDR3 region has 13 residues. Germline V lookup: CDR1 SNHLY, CDR2 FYNNEI. CDR3 region: CASRARPGGEQFF. In DNA form, the CDR3 reads TGTGCCAGCAGAGCCCGACCCGGCGGGGAGCAGTTCTTC.

The chain joins TRBV27 to TRBJ2-1; TRBD1 agrees at 10 bases. The CDR3 runs 17 residues. Germline V gene data show CDR1 as MNHEY and CDR2 as SMNVEV (reference sequence). Unmatched junction bases numbered 9, after V lost 3 bases and J lost 4 bases. The CDR3 sequence: CASSFLTGTGVYNEQFF. The CDR3 DNA reads as TGTGCCAGCAGTTTCCTCACCGGGACAGGGGTTTACAATGAGCAGTTCTTC.

The chain couples TRBV18 to TRBJ2-7, with D unresolved. Germline CDR1 is KGHSH and CDR2 is LQKENI. This CDR3 region has 12 residues. Trimming removed 3 bases at V and 2 bases at J, with 5 bases between. CDR3 residues: CASSPEAYEQYF. The CDR3 DNA reads as TGTGCCAGCTCACCCGAGGCCTACGAGCAGTACTTC.

The gene calls are TRBV7-3 and TRBJ2-3; D is undetermined. V lost 1 base to trimming and J lost 6 bases, with 8 bases between them. CDR3 length: 13 residues. Germline CDR1 SGHTA, CDR2 FQGTGA. The CDR3 nucleotides are TGTGCCAGCAGCTTAATTCTGCGGGATACGCAGTATTTT. It codes for CASSLILRDTQYF.

This chain joins TRBV6-7 and TRBJ1-5; no definite D call. TRBV6-7 is labeled an ORF, and its function is uncertain. CDR3 size: 15 residues. The ends were cut back, 2 bases at V and 5 bases at J, with 13 bases in the middle. The CDR3 loop reads CASSYGSATYQPQHF. The CDR3 nucleotides are TGTGCCAGCAGTTACGGGTCAGCGACTTATCAGCCCCAGCATTTT.

This sequence joins TRBV2 and TRBJ2-7, with TRBD1 matching over 11 bases. The germline V gene encodes CDR1 SNHLY and CDR2 FYNNEI. Unmatched junction bases numbered 4, after V lost 6 bases and J lost 0 bases. There are 15 residues in the CDR3. CDR3 residues: CASRGGTGGSYEQYV. CDR3 sequence (DNA): TGTGCCAGCAGGGGCGGGACAGGGGGCTCCTACGAGCAGTACGTC.

This clone was recorded a few times. This chain uses TRBV11-1 with TRBJ1-3; no definite D call. The length of the CDR3 is 11 residues. Trimming removed 5 bases from V and 3 bases from J, with 2 bases in between. CDR1 and CDR2 from the germline V gene are SGHAT and FQDESV (reference sequence). CDR3 DNA: TGTGCCAGCAGCCTTGGAAACACCATATATTTT. Protein: CASSLGNTIYF.

This sequence joins TRBV6-5 and TRBJ1-1, with 7 bases lining up with TRBD1. There are 12 residues in the CDR3. Trimming cost V 8 bases and J 4 bases; bases outside gene matches: 4. In germline, CDR1 is MNHEY, CDR2 SVGAGI. The CDR3 loop is CASAGGSTEAFF. The CDR3 DNA reads as TGTGCCAGCGCAGGGGGGAGCACTGAAGCTTTCTTT.

V and J are TRBV5-1 and TRBJ2-5; maybe TRBD2 (5 bases). Trimming took 5 bases from V and 0 from J, leaving 14 bases between them. The CDR3 extends over 15 amino acids. Germline CDR1 is SGHRS and CDR2 is YFSETQ. CDR3 loop: CASSYGVGDQETQYF. For the CDR3, the DNA is TGCGCCAGCAGTTATGGGGTCGGGGACCAAGAGACCCAGTACTTC.